This T cell receptor beta chain is drawn from a study of blood T cell repertoires in COVID-19. Overall study: COVID-19 samples collected from the United States, Italy and Spain covered acute and convalescent phases.

The repertoire was sequenced with immunoSEQ multiplex PCR; TCRdb's copy has only in-frame clones and lacks some. The sample contains around 450,000 clones, less than 95% of which appear only once. The TCR comes from a man aged 18 to 29 who had recovered from COVID-19. Specimen: PBMCs or T cells enriched from blood (not recorded which).

CDR3 sequence: CASVRPGLADNEQFF. The DNA of the CDR3 is TGTGCCAGCGTTAGACCAGGGCTAGCGGACAATGAGCAGTTCTTC. This sequence joins TRBV28 and TRBJ2-1; TRBD2 matches 7 bases. V lost 8 bases and J lost 5; bases outside the gene matches: 12. This CDR3 spans 15 amino acids. Germline V gene data show CDR1 as MDHEN and CDR2 as SYDVKM.